A selection of T cell receptor beta chains follows, all from one sample in a study of shared clonotypes between healthy human individuals. TCRdb's copy holds only in-frame clones and misses some; the assay was immunoSEQ multiplex PCR. The sample has approximately 1.5 million clones; around 98% are singletons. Sequencing was done on a sample of naive CD4+ T cells sorted from blood. The origin of the receptors is a man aged 25-45 years in good health. CDR3s include the opening cysteine and the closing phenylalanine or tryptophan. D genes are given only for firm matches. Expanded clones are given a class, and other clones once, few, many or no size at all.

j_call d_call v_call clone_size cdr3_aa cdr3_nt
TRBJ2-7 . TRBV13 . CASSRTGTYEQYF TGTGCCAGCTCGAGAACGGGGACGTACGAGCAGTACTTC
TRBJ2-7 . TRBV5-1 . CASSLIGSIDEQYF TGCGCCAGCAGCTTAATCGGGAGTATCGACGAGCAGTACTTC
TRBJ1-2 TRBD1 TRBV27 . CASSSYMDRGRDYGYTF TGTGCCAGCAGTTCCTACATGGACAGGGGGCGCGACTATGGCTACACCTTC
TRBJ1-5 . TRBV7-9 . CASSPTNSGRAQHF TGTGCCAGCAGCCCTACCAACAGCGGTCGGGCCCAGCATTTT
TRBJ1-5 . TRBV28 . CASSSTGGLGNQPQHF TGTGCCAGCAGCTCCACCGGGGGGCTAGGCAATCAGCCCCAGCATTTT
TRBJ2-1 . TRBV7-3 . CASSLRAGTPRGEQFF TGTGCCAGCAGCTTAAGGGCCGGGACTCCACGGGGTGAGCAGTTCTTC
TRBJ2-7 TRBD2 TRBV18 . CASSPYRSSGRNQYEQYF TGTGCCAGCTCACCTTACAGGTCTAGCGGGAGAAATCAGTACGAGCAGTACTTC
TRBJ2-5 TRBD2 TRBV29-1 . CSVARGVGETQYF TGCAGCGTTGCCCGGGGGGTTGGGGAGACCCAGTACTTC
TRBJ1-1 . TRBV4-1 once CASSQGQWNTEAFF TGCGCCAGCAGCCAAGGACAGTGGAACACTGAAGCTTTCTTT
TRBJ2-7 TRBD2 TRBV18 . CASSHTSGSFSSYEQYF TGTGCCAGCTCACATACTAGCGGGTCCTTCAGCTCCTACGAGCAGTACTTC
TRBJ2-7 . TRBV11-3 . CASSLISGIGEQYF TGTGCCAGCAGCTTAATTTCCGGGATCGGGGAGCAGTACTTC
TRBJ1-2 . TRBV15 . CATSRDLAKRNGYTF TGTGCCACCAGCAGAGATCTGGCGAAAAGGAATGGCTACACCTTC
TRBJ1-1 . TRBV7-6 . CASSLQLQGEAFF TGTGCCAGCAGCTTACAATTACAGGGAGAGGCTTTCTTT
TRBJ2-2 . TRBV30 . CAWSVRSSTGELFF TGTGCCTGGAGTGTCAGGTCGAGCACCGGGGAGCTGTTTTTT
TRBJ2-3 TRBD2 TRBV28 . CASQGLAALTQYF TGTGCCAGCCAAGGACTAGCGGCACTAACGCAGTATTTT
TRBJ1-5 . TRBV6-6 . CASSRPNQKGNQPQHF TGTGCCAGCAGTAGACCGAATCAAAAAGGCAATCAGCCCCAGCATTTT